These 2 T cell receptor beta chains were all obtained from the same sample, sequenced in a study of blood T cell repertoires in COVID-19. TCRdb's table, derived via immunoSEQ multiplex PCR, lists solely in-frame clones and lacks some. This table holds 250,000 to 350,000 clones, 85% to 90% found once. Material for sequencing was peripheral blood. Receptors were obtained from a woman aged 30 to 39 with COVID-19, enrolled during active disease.

The chain couples TRBV11-1 to TRBJ2-3, with D possibly being TRBD2 (5 bases). With 1 base removed from V and 0 bases from J, the gap between germline ends came to 11 bases. The length of the CDR3 is 16 residues. Germline V gene data show CDR1 as SGHAT and CDR2 as FQDESV (reference sequence). CDR3: CASSLGIAPSTDTQYF. The CDR3 DNA is TGTGCCAGCAGCTTAGGTATAGCGCCTAGCACAGATACGCAGTATTTT.

CDR3 in DNA: TGTGCCAGTAGTATAGCCGGCAGGTACGAGCAGTACTTC. As protein: CASSIAGRYEQYF. The chain joins TRBV19 to TRBJ2-7; D unclear. Trimming took 1 base from V and 4 from J, leaving 8 bases between them. This CDR3 is built from 13 residues. Germline assignment: CDR1 LNHDA and CDR2 SQIVND (reference sequence).